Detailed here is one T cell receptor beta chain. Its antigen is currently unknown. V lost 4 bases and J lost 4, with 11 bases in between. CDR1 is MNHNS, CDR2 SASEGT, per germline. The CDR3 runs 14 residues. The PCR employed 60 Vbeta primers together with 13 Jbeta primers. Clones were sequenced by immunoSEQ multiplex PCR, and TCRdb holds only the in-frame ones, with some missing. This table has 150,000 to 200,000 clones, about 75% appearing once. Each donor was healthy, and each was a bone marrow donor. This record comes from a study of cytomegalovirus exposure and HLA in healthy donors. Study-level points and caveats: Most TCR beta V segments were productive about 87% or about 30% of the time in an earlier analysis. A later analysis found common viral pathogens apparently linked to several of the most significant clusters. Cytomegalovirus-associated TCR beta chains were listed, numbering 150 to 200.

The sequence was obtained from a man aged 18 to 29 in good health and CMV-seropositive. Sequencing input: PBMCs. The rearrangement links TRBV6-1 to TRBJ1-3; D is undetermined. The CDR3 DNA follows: TGTGCCAGCAGTGCGTGGAGGGCAGGAAACACCATATATTTT. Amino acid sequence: CASSAWRAGNTIYF.